This T cell receptor (beta chain) was profiled in a study of T cells in Graves' hyperthyroidism and ophthalmopathy. Amplification yielded TCR beta CDR3 regions, with RNA transcripts as the source. First-round RT-PCR of the TCR CDR3 relied on the HTBI primer set. TCRdb fed the multiplex PCR reads into MiXCR, producing one record per CDR3 protein. The sample has about 560,000 distinct CDR3 sequences, approximately 16% seen once; the top ten hold 18%. This clonotype was detected only a few times. V was trimmed by 5 bases and J by 4 bases, leaving 12 bases between them. The CDR3 covers 15 residues. Germline V gives CDR1 MDHEN, CDR2 SYDVKM.

The specimen was blood. The clonotype was recovered from a woman younger than 30 with Graves' hyperthyroidism. This rearrangement joins TRBV28 to TRBJ1-6; D is ambiguous. Here the CDR3 DNA reads TGTGCCAGCAGTCCCCCGGGGAGGTATAATTCACCCCTCCACTTT. It specifies CASSPPGRYNSPLHF.